This T cell receptor (beta chain) comes out of a study of control samples from healthy donors and cancer patients. This CDR3 is built from 14 residues. J lost 9 bases, V lost 2 bases, and 8 bases had no gene match. CDR1 and CDR2 (germline): MNHNS, SASEGT. The method was immunoSEQ multiplex PCR; TCRdb's version includes in-frame clones alone and lacks a portion of them. The sample records tens of thousands of clones, approximately 86% being singletons. V is TRBV6-1 and J is TRBJ1-1, with 8 bases aligning to TRBD1. The clonotype was recovered from a man younger than 40 in good health. Sequenced material: blood. The CDR3 reads CASSEQGADFKAFF. CDR3 coding DNA: TGTGCCAGCAGTGAACAGGGGGCGGATTTTAAAGCTTTCTTT.